This paragraph reports one TCR beta chain. Its antigen is not known. This specimen comes from a study of cytomegalovirus exposure and HLA in healthy donors. Study overall: Among the approximately 420 donors who were genotyped, roughly 76% fell in the genetic ancestry cluster that is associated with self-reported Caucasian donors. The study, taken as a whole, reports: The study flagged approximately 180 TCR beta chains as cytomegalovirus-associated.

The germline CDR1 and CDR2 sequences are MNHEY and SVGAGI. The CDR3 covers 14 residues. V lost 6 bases and J 6 bases, leaving 17 bases between the germline ends. PCR primers comprised 60 Vbeta and 13 Jbeta primers. Profiled with immunoSEQ multiplex PCR; TCRdb holds only in-frame clones, not every one. The sample consists of roughly 190,000 clones, over 70% of them appearing once. The chain employs TRBV6-5 and TRBJ1-1; no clear D gene. Material for sequencing was PBMCs. The clonotype comes from a man aged 45-60 years in good health and CMV-seronegative. CDR3 loop: CASRRTGVDPEAFF. The CDR3 DNA is TGTGCCAGCAGAAGGACTGGCGTCGACCCTGAAGCTTTCTTT.